The following is a T cell receptor beta chain sequence with its context. It has no known antigen specificity. Base qualities are not recorded, but no much larger clone differs from it by a single base. This sample was taken from a study of identical twins (dated by TCRdb to about 2016). General notes on the study: The study deep-sequenced TCR alpha and beta repertoires from monozygotic twins, unrelated adults of various ages and cord blood to test whether fetal clonotypes persist. Replicate twin experiments were performed at different times using different library preparation protocols to rule out contamination. What the work shows at the level of the full study, not this receptor alone: In monozygotic twins, recombination models systematically underestimated out-of-frame TCR alpha sharing, but the models matched the sharing seen between unrelated individuals. Invariant T cells such as MAIT and iNKT could partly confound zero-insertion analyses, although diverse VJ usage argued against such confounding for most clonotypes. Compared with coincidental sharing between unrelated individuals, out-of-frame TCR alpha sequences shared between twins had an excess of sequences with low generation probability. The excess sharing between twins in beta out-of-frame sequences was weaker because fewer shared sequences reduced the signal-to-noise ratio. Because the same donors could not be followed over many years, the conclusions depended on cross-sectional statistical analysis. Abundant cord blood beta clonotypes had fewer insertions, young adult naive repertoires showed a similar but weaker trend, and memory repertoires showed no such trend.

Only healthy Caucasian donors were included. The researchers also sequenced three unrelated adults who were not twins: a male aged 18 to 30, a male aged 50 to 59, and a female aged 50 to 59. Miltenyi CD45RO+ enrichment and human naive T-cell isolation kits were used to isolate memory (CD45RO+) and naive T cells from PBMC. Library creation used 5' RACE. Sequenced using an Illumina HiSeq 2000. A universal primer binding site was introduced by template switching, and a unique molecular identifier was present in the final cDNA, enabling accurate counting of TCR cDNA molecules. Specific primers in the conserved constant-segment region were used to synthesize first-strand cDNA for the TCR alpha and beta chains. To control for contamination, every cDNA library carried two barcodes: a SMART-Mk sample barcode plus Illumina barcodes. TruSeq adapter sequences along with Illumina sample barcodes were introduced in two successive PCR steps. The Illumina HiSeq platform was used with custom primers to sequence TCR alpha and beta cDNA libraries. On the authors' methods: Raw reads were processed with MiGEC to extract unique molecular identifiers, and MiXCR was used to determine CDR3 positions. Recombination models were inferred per individual with the repgenHMM and IGoR tools using an EM algorithm. Shared clonotypes were analyzed with the tcR package in R, and sharing was normalized by the product of cloneset sizes. To study raw recombination free of thymic and clonal selection effects, out-of-frame nonproductive sequences were analyzed. TCRdb took the public reads, trimmed them with fastp at Q25, ran MiXCR for clone calling and kept in-frame beta chains. Each record represents a unique CDR3 protein, reported with the most common genes and DNA among its rows. These V and J calls rely on TCRdb rather than the paper's analysis. Across this sample there are 400,000 or so distinct CDR3 sequences, with 9% to 10% seen only once. The leading ten clones occupy roughly 8.7% of the sample.

The CDR3 numbers 14 residues from cysteine through phenylalanine. Here the CDR3 DNA is all that survives: 42 bases in frame from base 1. At the junction V is shortened by 0 bases and J by 7 bases, with 11 bases in between. CDR1 SGHNT and CDR2 YENEEA are derived from the germline V gene. The TCR was taken from a woman aged 50 to 60 in good health. Sequenced sample: naive T cells sorted from blood. The sample's cell subset or site label, in plain terms: cells isolated with a human naive T-cell isolation kit. The chain employs TRBV11-3 and TRBJ2-3, with TRBD2 as a weak D call on 5 bases. The sequenced DNA is TGTGCCAGCAGCTTAGAACTAGGGCGACATACGCAGTATTTT. It codes for CASSLELGRHTQYF.